Listed here is a single T cell receptor (beta chain). What it binds is unknown. This specimen comes from a study of response to subunit inactivated influenza vaccine. The study's findings and limits: That few new T cells are recruited by each seasonal influenza vaccination was the authors' suggestion.

MiXCR was run by TCRdb on the RT-PCR reads, yielding one entry per CDR3 protein. The sample has 530,000 or so distinct CDR3 sequences, about 25% seen once. Trimming stripped 0 bases from V and 7 bases from J, with 13 bases between. Germline V gene data show CDR1 as DFQATT and CDR2 as SNEGSKA (reference sequence). This CDR3 contains 14 residues. The chain carries TRBV20-1 and TRBJ1-3, with a possible D match to TRBD1 (6 bases). Sequences were derived from CD4+ T cells sorted from PBMCs, sampled roughly 5 days after vaccination. The clonotype comes from a man in his forties or fifties who received an inactivated influenza vaccine. The CDR3, as DNA: TGCAGTGCTAGAGATCCGACAGGCCAGAACACCATATATTTT. The encoded protein is CSARDPTGQNTIYF.